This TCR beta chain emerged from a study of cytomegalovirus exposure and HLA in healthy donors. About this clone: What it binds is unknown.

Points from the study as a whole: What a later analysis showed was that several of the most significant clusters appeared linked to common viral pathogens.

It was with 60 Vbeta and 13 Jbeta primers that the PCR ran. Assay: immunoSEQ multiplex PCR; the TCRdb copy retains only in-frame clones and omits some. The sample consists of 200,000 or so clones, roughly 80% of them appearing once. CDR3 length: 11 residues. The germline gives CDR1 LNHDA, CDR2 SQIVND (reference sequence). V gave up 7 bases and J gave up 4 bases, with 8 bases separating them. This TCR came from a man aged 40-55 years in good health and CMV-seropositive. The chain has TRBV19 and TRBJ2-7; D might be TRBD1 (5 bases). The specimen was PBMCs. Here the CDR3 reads CASNQGYEQYF. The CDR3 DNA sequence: TGTGCCAGTAATCAGGGTTACGAGCAGTACTTC.